A selection of T cell receptor beta chains follows, all from one sample in a study of blood T cell repertoires in COVID-19. Assay: immunoSEQ multiplex PCR; the TCRdb copy retains only in-frame clones and omits some. The sample contains 200,000 to 300,000 clones, about 79% of which appear only once. Material: peripheral blood. The receptors come from a man aged 35 to 55 who had recovered from COVID-19. CDR3s include the opening cysteine and the closing phenylalanine or tryptophan. D genes are given only for firm matches. Expanded clones are given a class, and other clones once, few, many or no size at all.

V gene	clone size	D gene	J gene	CDR3 length	CDR3 DNA	CDR3 protein
TRBV16	NA	NA	TRBJ1-1	14	TGTGCCAGCAGCCCCCGGGTTATGAACACTGAAGCTTTCTTT	CASSPRVMNTEAFF
TRBV9	NA	TRBD2	TRBJ2-5	15	TGTGCCAGCAGCGTGGGGAGCGGGGGGGCCGAGACCCAGTACTTC	CASSVGSGGAETQYF
TRBV5-1	NA	NA	TRBJ2-1	15	TGCGCCAGCAGCTTGGGGGAGTTCCTCTACAATGAGCAGTTCTTC	CASSLGEFLYNEQFF
TRBV4-1	NA	TRBD1	TRBJ2-7	15	TGCGCCAGCAGCCCCAACAGGGACAGCTACTACGAGCAGTACTTC	CASSPNRDSYYEQYF
TRBV20-1	once	NA	TRBJ2-5	15	TGCAGTGCTAGTGATCGCGGGACTGGGACGGAGACCCAGTACTTC	CSASDRGTGTETQYF
TRBV7-2	NA	NA	TRBJ1-1	11	TGTGCCAGCAGCTTCGGGGTTGAAGCTTTCTTT	CASSFGVEAFF
TRBV24-1	few	TRBD1	TRBJ2-3	13	TGTGCCACCAGAGGACAGGGCACAGATACGCAGTATTTT	CATRGQGTDTQYF
TRBV3-1/TRBV3-2	NA	NA	TRBJ2-3	12	TGTGCCAGCAGCCAATTCCCCAGGGGCCCGTATTTT	CASSQFPRGPYF
TRBV18	NA	NA	TRBJ1-5	14	TGTGCCAGCTCACCGATGGACAGTGATCAGCCCCAGCATTTT	CASSPMDSDQPQHF
TRBV5-4	NA	TRBD1	TRBJ2-2	17	TGTGCCAGCAGCCTCCCTACAGGGGGCGCAGGAACCGGGGAGCTGTTTTTT	CASSLPTGGAGTGELFF
TRBV3-1/TRBV3-2	NA	NA	TRBJ2-7	14	TGTGCCAGCAGCCCCCAGCCGGGTTTTAACGAGCAGTACTTC	CASSPQPGFNEQYF
TRBV19	NA	NA	TRBJ2-6	14	TGTGCCAGTAGTGCCTACTCTGGGGCCAACGTCCTGACTTTC	CASSAYSGANVLTF
TRBV19	NA	TRBD1	TRBJ2-7	16	TGTGCCAGTAGTATCTTGTGGGGGGACAGGAGCTACGAGCAGTACTTC	CASSILWGDRSYEQYF
TRBV9	once	TRBD1	TRBJ1-1	15	TGTGCCAGCAGCATAACCGGGACAGGGCTCGCTGAAGCTTTCTTT	CASSITGTGLAEAFF
TRBV7-2	NA	TRBD2	TRBJ2-1	15	TGTGCCAGCAGCCCCCGTCGGGGGGGGGAGGGTGAGCAGTTCTTC	CASSPRRGGEGEQFF
TRBV11-2	NA	NA	TRBJ2-5	13	TGTGCCAGCAGCTTAGCGGAGCAAGAGACCCAGTACTTC	CASSLAEQETQYF
TRBV7-9	once	TRBD1	TRBJ1-1	14	TGTGCCAGCAGCGAGGACAGGGCCAACACTGAAGCTTTCTTT	CASSEDRANTEAFF
TRBV2	NA	NA	TRBJ2-7	14	TGTGCCAGTACGCGGGACGCAGCCTCCTACGAGCAGTACTTC	CASTRDAASYEQYF
TRBV19	once	TRBD2	TRBJ2-5	15	TGTGCCAGTAGTATCTCTAGCGGGGTTCAAGAGACCCAGTACTTC	CASSISSGVQETQYF
TRBV20-1	NA	NA	TRBJ2-7	11	TGCAGTGCTAGATACTCCTACGAGCAGTACTTC	CSARYSYEQYF
TRBV14	NA	TRBD2	TRBJ2-3	16	TGTGCCAGCAGCCCGTGGTCGTCAGGGAGGGCAGATACGCAGTATTTT	CASSPWSSGRADTQYF
TRBV5-1	few	NA	TRBJ1-4	13	TGCGCCAGCAGCTTCCCAGGAACTGAAAAACTGTTTTTT	CASSFPGTEKLFF
TRBV4-3	NA	TRBD2	TRBJ2-1	15	TGCGCCAGCAGCCAGGGACTAGCGCGCTACAATGAGCAGTTCTTC	CASSQGLARYNEQFF
TRBV27	few	NA	TRBJ2-5	13	TGTGCCAGCAAACGGGACAACCAAGAGACCCAGTACTTC	CASKRDNQETQYF
TRBV5-1	NA	NA	TRBJ2-7	14	TGCGCCAGCAGTGGGACATCAAGCTCCTACGAGCAGTACTTC	CASSGTSSSYEQYF
TRBV18	NA	TRBD2	TRBJ2-3	15	TGTGCCAGCTCTCCGGTAGCGGGTCTAACAGATACGCAGTATTTT	CASSPVAGLTDTQYF
TRBV7-9	NA	NA	TRBJ2-7	13	TGTGCCAGCAGCATAGATGCGGTTGGCGAGCAGTACTTC	CASSIDAVGEQYF
TRBV2	once	TRBD2	TRBJ2-7	14	TGTGCCAGCACGAGGGGACTAGATAAGTACGAGCAGTACTTC	CASTRGLDKYEQYF
TRBV18	few	TRBD1	TRBJ1-1	15	TGTGCCAGCTCACCACAGGGGGCGCGTGGCACTGAAGCTTTCTTT	CASSPQGARGTEAFF
TRBV7-2	NA	NA	TRBJ1-3	16	TGTGCCAGCAGCTTATTCCAGGGGAACTCTGGAAACACCATATATTTT	CASSLFQGNSGNTIYF
TRBV19	NA	NA	TRBJ1-6	15	TGTGCCAGTAAAACGGACAGCTCCTATAATTCACCCCTCCACTTT	CASKTDSSYNSPLHF
TRBV5-1	NA	NA	TRBJ2-3	14	TGCGCCAGCAGCCGGGATAGCTCCACAGATACGCAGTATTTT	CASSRDSSTDTQYF
TRBV7-2	NA	TRBD1	TRBJ1-3	15	TGTGCCAGCAGCTTAGCCCAGGGGGTTGGAAACACCATATATTTT	CASSLAQGVGNTIYF
TRBV11-3	NA	TRBD2	TRBJ2-1	17	TGTGCCAGCAGTAAAGGGACTAGCGGTTGGGGTTTCAATGAGCAGTTCTTC	CASSKGTSGWGFNEQFF
TRBV6-5	NA	TRBD2	TRBJ2-1	14	TGTGCCAGCAGTCCCGGGACTAGGCTCAATGAGCAGTTCTTC	CASSPGTRLNEQFF
TRBV10-1	NA	NA	TRBJ2-2	12	TGCGCCAGATTCTGGAACACCGGGGAGCTGTTTTTT	CARFWNTGELFF
TRBV11-2	NA	TRBD2	TRBJ2-1	15	TGTGCCAGCAGCTCCCCCTTAGCGGGTTGGCATGAGCAGTTCTTC	CASSSPLAGWHEQFF
TRBV7-2	NA	NA	TRBJ2-2	12	TGTGCCAGCAGCTCGGGTGCCGGGGAGCTGTTTTTT	CASSSGAGELFF
TRBV14	NA	NA	TRBJ1-5	13	TGTGCCAGCAGCCAACGTCGGGAGGTGTCCCAGCATTTT	CASSQRREVSQHF
TRBV29-1	NA	TRBD1	TRBJ2-1	14	TGCAGCGTTGGCGACAGGGGGGGAGGTGGGGAGCAGTTCTTC	CSVGDRGGGGEQFF
TRBV10-3	NA	TRBD1	TRBJ2-7	13	TGTGCCACTACAGGGGGCCCTATCTACGAGCAGTACTTC	CATTGGPIYEQYF
TRBV18	NA	NA	TRBJ2-4	14	TGTGCCAGCTCAAAGGAGGGGACGGCAAACATTCAGTACTTC	CASSKEGTANIQYF
TRBV30	NA	NA	TRBJ2-7	13	TGTGCCTGCAACTACAGGGTTTCCTACGAGCAGTACTTC	CACNYRVSYEQYF
TRBV18	NA	TRBD1	TRBJ1-1	15	TGTGCCAGCTCGGGGGAAACAGGGGGTGACACTGAAGCTTTCTTT	CASSGETGGDTEAFF
TRBV9	NA	NA	TRBJ2-5	17	TGTGCCAGCAGCGTAGGAGGTGACAGGTCGTATGGAGAGACCCAGTACTTC	CASSVGGDRSYGETQYF
TRBV25-1	NA	TRBD1	TRBJ2-5	14	TGTGCCAGCAGGCCCGCAGGGGGCGGTGAGACCCAGTACTTC	CASRPAGGGETQYF
TRBV14	NA	TRBD2	TRBJ2-7	13	TGTGCCAGCAGCCCGGGACTAGTCTACGAGCAGTACTTC	CASSPGLVYEQYF
TRBV5-6	NA	TRBD1	TRBJ1-2	19	TGTGCCAGCAGCGCCCGACAGGGAAGGAATGAAGGCTCTAACTATGGCTACACCTTC	CASSARQGRNEGSNYGYTF
TRBV6-2/TRBV6-3	NA	NA	TRBJ2-5	11	TGTGCCAGCAGTTATGGTAGGACCCAGTACTTC	CASSYGRTQYF